This T cell receptor (beta chain) came from a study of cytomegalovirus exposure and HLA in healthy donors. Trimming pared 6 bases from V and 8 bases from J, leaving 17 bases between. CDR1 and CDR2 (germline): MNHEY, SMNVEV (reference sequence). The CDR3 runs 14 residues. Sequencing used immunoSEQ multiplex PCR; TCRdb keeps in-frame clones, though not all of them. This table has around 300,000 clones, roughly 85% appearing once. Notes on this clone: The antigen is undetermined.

Study results and limitations: Cytomegalovirus status was reportedly diagnosed by the classifier with high sensitivity and specificity. A list of about 160 TCR beta chains associated with cytomegalovirus was given.

The donors were members of the validation cohort, which comprised roughly 130 subjects and was separate from the first cohort of some 680 subjects. The sequenced material came from PBMCs. This sequence originates from a woman between 18 and 29 years old in good health and CMV-seronegative. The chain has TRBV27 and TRBJ2-1; a possible D gene is TRBD2 (7 bases). The CDR3: CASSPGEGEDEQFF. Written as DNA, the CDR3 is TGTGCCAGCAGCCCCGGGGAGGGGGAGGATGAGCAGTTCTTC.